This T cell receptor beta chain was found in a study of blood T cell repertoires in COVID-19. Trimming left V 5 bases short and J 2 bases short, with 11 bases between. Germline values: CDR1 SGHVS, CDR2 FQNEAQ. This CDR3 has 14 residues. The authors' processing: Amplified reference gene primers provided the basis for estimating nucleated cell counts. Here immunoSEQ multiplex PCR was the method, and the copy in TCRdb shows in-frame clones only, minus some. V and J calls and clone size are those listed in that table; D and trimming were worked out from the DNA. Among approximately 290,000 clones listed, 91% were seen once. Seattle researchers signed up patients amid active infection and tracked them longitudinally.

The sequencing input was peripheral blood. The sequence was collected from a woman younger than 45 with COVID-19, enrolled during active disease. The chain combines TRBV7-8 with TRBJ2-3, with D tentatively TRBD1 (5 bases). The CDR3 DNA sequence: TGTGCCAGCAGCCCAGGGTTACTCACAGATACGCAGTATTTT. The encoded protein is CASSPGLLTDTQYF.